This T cell receptor (beta chain) was recovered during a study of blood T cell repertoires in COVID-19. About the research overall: Specimens from acute and convalescent COVID-19 originated in the United States, Italy and Spain. Sample material is recorded as cDNA or gDNA derived from T cells, B-cell-depleted T cells, or PBMCs.

Authors' analysis steps: Amplification of reference gene primers provided the estimated nucleated cell counts. Assay used: immunoSEQ multiplex PCR; TCRdb lists only in-frame clones, some missing. That table is the source of V, J and clone size, and D and trimming were worked out from the DNA. The sample holds roughly 120,000 clones, approximately 90% seen once. Looked up from germline, CDR1 is MNHEY and CDR2 is SVGAGI. V gave up 6 bases and J gave up 3 bases; unmatched junction bases: 3. The CDR3 is 13 residues long. The receptor's source is a man between 50 and 59 years old with COVID-19, enrolled during active disease. V and J are TRBV6-5 and TRBJ2-3; 7 nucleotides agree with TRBD1. Sequenced material: peripheral blood. This chain's CDR3 is CASRRQGTDTQYF. The CDR3, as DNA: TGTGCCAGCAGGAGACAGGGAACAGATACGCAGTATTTT.